Below, one TCR beta chain is given with its context. Its antigen specificity is not known. No much larger clone is present one base from it, and per-base qualities are unavailable. The CDR3 has 12 amino acids, counting the end cysteine and phenylalanine. Only the CDR3 part of the read is kept: 36 bases, read in frame from the first base. CDR1 SGHVS and CDR2 FNYEAQ are derived from the germline V gene. V and J lose 5 bases and 0 bases, and a span of 3 bases separates them. The entry originates in a study of OX40 agonist ivuxolimab in advanced cancers. Background on the whole study: Ivuxolimab was a fully human IgG2 agonistic monoclonal antibody targeting the costimulatory receptor OX40 (CD134). The paper describes the monotherapy dose-escalation part (N of about 52 patients) of the phase I trial of ivuxolimab. Prior anti-PD-1, anti-PD-L1 or anti-CTLA-4 therapy was permitted, and checkpoint inhibitors had been received by under 50% of dose-escalation patients. In the dose-escalation cohort, 70% to 90% of patients were male, and the mean age was around 65 years with a range of about 20 to 79. Three dose-escalation patients achieved partial responses, one with hepatocellular carcinoma and two with cutaneous melanoma. Among the 50 to 55 dose-escalation patients, around 19 had hepatocellular carcinoma, approximately 15 melanoma, 9 renal cell carcinoma and 9 head and neck cancer. Intravenous ivuxolimab was administered to patients every 2 weeks at six dose levels: 0.01, 0.1, 0.3, 1.5, 3 and 10 mg/kg. Peripheral TCRbeta sequencing aimed to test whether ivuxolimab altered TCR sequence diversity and caused clonal T-cell expansion. The full study reports these points: At doses from 0.1 to 3.0 mg/kg, clonal expansion was seen in both CD4+ and CD8+ blood T cells between baseline and week 6. In the 0.1-3.0 mg/kg groups, partial responders had among the lowest normalized peripheral clonal expansion, particularly in CD8+ T cells. Low levels of normalized T-cell clonal expansion were also seen in some patients who did not respond. After ivuxolimab, CD8+ T cells had more expanded clones than CD4+ T cells on average. Which antigens the clonally expanded peripheral T cells were specific for was not determined.

Genomic DNA was isolated from the sorted cells so that the TCRbeta CDR3 region could be sequenced. The immunoSEQ Assay was used for sequencing of TCRbeta CDR3 regions. TCRdb obtained this table from immuneACCESS and retained in-frame rearrangements with V and J assigned. These tables miss some clones; where compared with another copy, unresolved V genes account for less than half of the shortfall, and the remainder is unexplained. The sample includes approximately 50,000 clones, with about 88% observed a single time. The ten largest clones take up roughly 0.76% of the sample. The trial excluded patients who had a history of autoimmune disease or who were on systemic immunosuppression. Peripheral blood for TCR sequencing was drawn from every dose cohort at baseline, at cycle 4 day 1 and at cycle 7 day 1. Samples came from an open-label, multicenter, first-in-human phase I dose-escalation trial of ivuxolimab. Adults with locally advanced or metastatic melanoma, renal cell carcinoma, hepatocellular carcinoma or head and neck squamous cell carcinoma were enrolled in the trial. Before TCR sequencing, CD4+ and CD8+ T cells were separately sorted from peripheral blood.

This sequence was found in an adult with an advanced solid tumor such as melanoma, head and neck, liver or kidney cancer. This chain joins TRBV7-6 to TRBJ2-3; the D gene assignment is ambiguous. This material consisted of CD4+ or CD8+ T cells sorted from blood, taken in a trial of the OX40 agonist ivuxolimab. The DNA sequence is TGTGCCAGCAGCCTCAGCACAGATACGCAGTATTTT. This is translated as CASSLSTDTQYF.